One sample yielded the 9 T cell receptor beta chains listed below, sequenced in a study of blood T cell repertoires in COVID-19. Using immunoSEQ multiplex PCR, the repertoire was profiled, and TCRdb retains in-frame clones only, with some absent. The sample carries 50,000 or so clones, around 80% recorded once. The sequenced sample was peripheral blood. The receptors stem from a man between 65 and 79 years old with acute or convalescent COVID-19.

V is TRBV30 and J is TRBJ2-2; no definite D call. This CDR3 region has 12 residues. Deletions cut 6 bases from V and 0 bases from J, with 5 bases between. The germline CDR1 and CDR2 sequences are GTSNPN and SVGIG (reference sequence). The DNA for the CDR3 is TGTGCCTGCGGGTCGAACACCGGGGAGCTGTTTTTT. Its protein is CACGSNTGELFF.

CDR3 in amino acids: CSASRQGKGKGYTEAFF. In DNA form, the CDR3 reads TGCAGTGCTAGTCGGCAGGGGAAGGGTAAAGGGTACACTGAAGCTTTCTTT. The chain joins TRBV20-1 to TRBJ1-1; D is possibly TRBD1 (6 bases). The CDR3 is made up of 17 amino acids. CDR1 is DFQATT, CDR2 SNEGSKA, per germline (reference sequence). Between the trimmed V and J ends, which lost 3 bases and 3 bases, there was a span of 23 bases.

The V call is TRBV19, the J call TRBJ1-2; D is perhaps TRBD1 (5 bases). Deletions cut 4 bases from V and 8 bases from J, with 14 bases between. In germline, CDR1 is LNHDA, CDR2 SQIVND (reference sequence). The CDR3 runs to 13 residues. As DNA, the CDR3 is TGTGCCAGTAGTAAGACAGCCGTTAGAGGCTACACCTTC. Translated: CASSKTAVRGYTF.

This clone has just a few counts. The CDR3 sequence is CASSTLLAGGPDEQFF. Written as DNA, the CDR3 is TGCGCCAGCAGCACCTTACTAGCGGGGGGGCCCGATGAGCAGTTCTTC. This chain connects TRBV5-1 to TRBJ2-1; 13 bases are shared with TRBD2. CDR3 length: 16 residues. CDR1 and CDR2 from the germline V gene are SGHRS and YFSETQ. Losses at the gene ends were 4 bases for V and 8 bases for J; bases not matched to a gene: 9.

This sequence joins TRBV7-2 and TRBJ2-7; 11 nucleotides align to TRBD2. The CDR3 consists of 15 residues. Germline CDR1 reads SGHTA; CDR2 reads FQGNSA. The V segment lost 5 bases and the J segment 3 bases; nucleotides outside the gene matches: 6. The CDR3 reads CASSAAGTSGYEQYF. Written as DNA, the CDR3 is TGTGCCAGCAGCGCCGCCGGGACTAGCGGCTACGAGCAGTACTTC.

CDR3 residues: CASSPPGGRSYNEQFF. The CDR3 DNA is TGTGCCAGCAGCCCGCCGGGGGGGAGGTCCTACAATGAGCAGTTCTTC. The chain has TRBV7-2 and TRBJ2-1; 8 nucleotides match TRBD2. The germline V gene encodes CDR1 SGHTA and CDR2 FQGNSA. The trim removed 5 bases at V and 1 base at J, leaving 7 bases unmatched. There are 16 residues in the CDR3.

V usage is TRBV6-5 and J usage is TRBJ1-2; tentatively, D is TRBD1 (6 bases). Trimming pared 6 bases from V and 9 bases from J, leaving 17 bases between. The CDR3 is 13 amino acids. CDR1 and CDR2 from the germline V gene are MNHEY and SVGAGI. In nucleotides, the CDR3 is TGTGCCAGCAGGCCGACGGGACAAGAAAGCTACACCTTC. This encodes CASRPTGQESYTF.

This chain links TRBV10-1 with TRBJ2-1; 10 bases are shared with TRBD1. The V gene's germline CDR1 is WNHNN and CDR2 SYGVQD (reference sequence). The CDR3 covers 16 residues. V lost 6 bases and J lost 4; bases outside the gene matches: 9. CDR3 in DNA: TGCGCCAGCAGCGATTCCGGGACAGGGGTTTACAATGAGCAGTTCTTC. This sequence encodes CASSDSGTGVYNEQFF.

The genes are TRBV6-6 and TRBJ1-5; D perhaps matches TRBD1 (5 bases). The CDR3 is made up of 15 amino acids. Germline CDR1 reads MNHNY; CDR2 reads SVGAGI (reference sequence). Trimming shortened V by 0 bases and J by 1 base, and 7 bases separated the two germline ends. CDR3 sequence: CASSYSKGSNQPQHF. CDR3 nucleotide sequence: TGTGCCAGCAGTTACTCGAAGGGGAGCAATCAGCCCCAGCATTTT.